This T cell receptor (beta chain) derives from a study of PD-1 blockade in classical Hodgkin lymphoma (dated by TCRdb to between 2020 and 2021). Study-level background: Nivolumab dosing was 3 mg/kg intravenously every 2 weeks, continuing until either disease progression or unacceptable toxicity. A peripheral blood immune signature of response to PD-1 blockade in classical Hodgkin lymphoma was defined using TCR beta sequencing and CyTOF. The paper's findings and limits, for the study overall: Trial patients achieving complete response had baseline diversity similar to newly diagnosed patients, whereas partial responders and progressors had significantly lower diversity. Only a single clinical trial cohort was studied, and what caused the repertoire differences, possibly disease activity or prior therapy, remained undefined. A significant rise by C4D1 was seen in CD4+ but not CD8+ TCR diversity (p=0.0027 vs p=0.16), with the rise being most apparent in complete responders (p=0.02). Baseline TCR diversity was reported to be lower in newly diagnosed patients than in healthy donors, and even lower in relapsed/refractory patients. Diversity was lower in patients who began nivolumab less than 1 year after ASCT, so these patients were left out of later analyses to avoid confounding by immune reconstitution.

Looking up the germline V gene yields CDR1 KGHSH and CDR2 LQKENI. The germline V end is reduced by 2 bases and the J end by 2 bases; junction bases left unmatched: 3. The CDR3 runs 15 amino acids, cysteine and phenylalanine included. Only the CDR3 portion is preserved as DNA: 45 bases, with reading frame beginning at the first base. Of note for this clone: Its antigen is not yet known. Per-nucleotide qualities are absent, and no much larger clonotype sits a single base away.

The time point tag for this specimen amounts to: cycle 2 day 1 (C2D1) of nivolumab. All trial patients had relapsed after autologous stem cell transplantation, with cohorts A, B and C differing in prior brentuximab vedotin exposure. A total of under 70 patients with relapsed/refractory classical Hodgkin lymphoma made up the trial cohort, and each patient's best overall response was complete response, partial response or progressive disease. In the multi-cohort phase II CheckMate 205 trial, trial patients received single-agent nivolumab. An independent review committee assessed best overall response by applying the 2007 International Working Group response criteria. Trial PBMCs were collected just before the start of nivolumab (C1D1) and during therapy at cycle 2 day 1 and cycle 4 day 1. After peripheral blood was drawn into 8 mL Vacutainer Cell Preparation Tubes, PBMCs were isolated by centrifugation and then cryopreserved.

Genomic DNA was extracted with the Qiagen DNeasy kit from unsorted PBMCs and from negatively selected CD4+ and CD8+ fractions. TCR beta CDR3 regions were amplified by immunoSEQ multiplex PCR using primers annealing to V and J segments. A synthetic immune receptor repertoire was used to minimize amplification bias, and any remaining bias was removed computationally after sequencing. In the original analysis: Repertoire diversity was quantified as the Shannon entropy index using custom Python scripts. The unsorted, CD4+ and CD8+ repertoires were each analyzed separately, with the exception of combined analyses, where CD4+ and CD8+ sequences were merged in silico. Clonal expansion was defined as at least a 2-fold frequency increase after treatment relative to C1D1, with a pseudocount of 0.5 for undetected baseline clones. Clones with 0 or 1 copy at C1D1 were classified as singleton clones, and clones with 2 or more copies were classified as non-singleton clones. Clones expanded in unsorted samples were assigned a CD4+, CD8+ or unknown annotation through matching of protein sequences in sorted samples from the same patient. Wilcoxon tests on paired samples were used to test diversity changes from C1D1 to C4D1. TCRdb took this table from immuneACCESS and kept in-frame rearrangements with V and J called. Such tables lack part of the clones; where checked against another copy, unresolved V genes explain under half of the gap, and the rest is unexplained. Clone size and the V and J calls come from that table; the DNA yielded D and trimming. The sample table contains 98,000 or so clones; only one count was recorded for 80% to 90% of them. 20% of the sample lies in the top ten.

The sequence was collected from a human donor with classical Hodgkin lymphoma. Source: peripheral blood mononuclear cells (PBMCs), taken before the second cycle of nivolumab. This chain joins TRBV18 to TRBJ2-7; TRBD1 matches 10 bases in the middle. The CDR3 protein sequence reads: CASSPTGTGAYEQYF. In nucleotides, the sequence is TGTGCCAGCTCACCAACCGGGACAGGGGCCTACGAGCAGTACTTC. With the rest looked up from the reference TRBV18 and TRBJ2-7 genes rather than sequenced, the full variable domain is NAGVMQNPRHLVRRRGQEARLRCSPMKGHSHVYWYRQLPEEGLKFMVYLQKENIIDESGMPKERFSAEFPKEGPSILRIQQVVRGDSAAYFCASSPTGTGAYEQYFGPGTRLTVT.